These 30 T cell receptor beta chains were all obtained from the same sample, sequenced in a study of control samples from healthy donors and cancer patients. The data were produced by immunoSEQ multiplex PCR, yet TCRdb's version contains in-frame clones alone and is incomplete. The table lists about 81,000 clones, roughly 94% of them singletons, with roughly 5% in the top ten. Source material: blood. Every receptor here comes from a woman aged 18-29 years in good health.

The chain joins TRBV12-2 to TRBJ2-1; TRBD2, the table's D call, lacks a check against the DNA. TRBV12-2 is recorded as a pseudogene. This CDR3 comprises 16 residues. CDR3 nucleotide sequence: TGTGCAAGTCGCTTAAAGGAGGCGCGCCCCTACAATGAGCAGTTCTTC. Its translation is CASRLKEARPYNEQFF.

This clone was seen a single time. The chain links TRBV10-3 to TRBJ1-5; D ambiguous. CDR1 is ENHRY, CDR2 SYGVKD, per germline. V lost 8 bases, J lost 6 bases, and 14 bases lay in between. The CDR3 has 13 residues. This CDR3 is CAISAKDGQPQHF. CDR3 DNA sequence: TGTGCCATCTCTGCTAAAGACGGTCAGCCCCAGCATTTT.

This chain uses TRBV28 with TRBJ1-5; tentative D call: TRBD1 (5 bases). V shed 8 bases and J shed 2 bases, with 16 bases lying between them. CDR1 is MDHEN, CDR2 SYDVKM, per germline. The CDR3 covers 15 residues. The CDR3 reads CASAGGWEGNQPQHF. For the CDR3, the DNA is TGTGCCAGCGCGGGGGGATGGGAGGGCAATCAGCCCCAGCATTTT.

The gene calls are TRBV18 and TRBJ2-4; D not certain. Trimming removed 6 bases at V and 8 bases at J, with 11 bases between. Germline assignment: CDR1 KGHSH and CDR2 LQKENI. The CDR3 contains 12 residues. Here the CDR3 DNA reads TGTGCCAGCTCCTCCCGGACCGACATTCAGTACTTC. This codes for CASSSRTDIQYF.

This clone is a singleton in its sample. The chain recombines TRBV6-1 with TRBJ1-5; D remains unclear. Germline CDR1 is MNHNS and CDR2 is SASEGT. This CDR3 has 16 residues. The V end was cut by 4 bases, the J end by 5 bases, with 18 bases between. The CDR3 DNA is TGTGCCAGCAGTGTCCGTAACACGGGCCCTTATCAGCCCCAGCATTTT. Protein: CASSVRNTGPYQPQHF.

The chain has TRBV6-6 and TRBJ1-3; D call uncertain. Trimming took 6 bases from V and 8 from J, leaving 20 bases between them. Per the germline V gene, CDR1 is MNHNY and CDR2 is SVGAGI (reference sequence). The CDR3 has 15 amino acids. CDR3 sequence reads: CASSRPVGMSHTIYF. CDR3 bases: TGTGCCAGCAGCCGGCCCGTTGGGATGAGCCACACCATATATTTT.

The chain combines TRBV11-2 with TRBJ2-7, with 9 nucleotides matching TRBD1. Losses at the gene ends were 2 bases for V and 2 bases for J; bases not matched to a gene: 4. The CDR3 is 15 amino acids. Germline CDR1 is SGHAT and CDR2 is FQNNGV. In nucleotides, the CDR3 is TGTGCCAGCAGCTTAATGGGACAGGGACCCTACGAGCAGTACTTC. Translation gives CASSLMGQGPYEQYF.

CDR3 loop: CASIPRGVCEQYF. In DNA form, the CDR3 reads TGTGCCAGCATCCCTCGGGGGGTGTGCGAGCAGTACTTC. The chain has TRBV21-1 and TRBJ2-7; the D call in the table, TRBD2, was not verified against the DNA. TRBV21-1 is a documented pseudogene. The CDR3 loop spans 13 amino acids.

The V call is TRBV5-1, the J call TRBJ1-1; a weak D match, TRBD1 (5 bases). Trimming removed 0 bases at V and 2 bases at J, with 11 bases between. CDR3 length: 15 amino acids. Germline assignment: CDR1 SGHRS and CDR2 YFSETQ. CDR3 protein: CASSLEAGPNTEAFF. Written as DNA, the CDR3 is TGCGCCAGCAGCTTGGAAGCAGGGCCAAACACTGAAGCTTTCTTT.

The chain employs TRBV28 and TRBJ1-4; D possibly corresponds to TRBD1 (6 bases). This CDR3 contains 15 residues. V was trimmed by 5 bases and J by 7 bases, leaving 17 bases between them. From germline, CDR1 is MDHEN and CDR2 SYDVKM. The chain's CDR3 is CASSPPQGLGEKLFF. DNA of the CDR3: TGTGCCAGCAGTCCACCTCAGGGGTTGGGTGAAAAACTGTTTTTT.

The rearrangement uses TRBV3-1 (or the pseudogene TRBV3-2) and TRBJ1-1; D is possibly TRBD1 (6 bases). The CDR3 sequence is 15 residues long. Trimming stripped 5 bases from V and 4 bases from J, with 17 bases between. Germline V CDR1 and CDR2: LGHDT, YNNKEL (reference sequence). This CDR3 is CASSKSLGGFTEAFF. Written as DNA, the CDR3 is TGTGCCAGCAGCAAGTCCCTAGGGGGTTTCACTGAAGCTTTCTTT.

The rearrangement uses TRBV19 and TRBJ2-1; 8 bases match TRBD2. The germline V gene has CDR1 LNHDA and CDR2 SQIVND (reference sequence). After removal of 5 bases from V and 8 bases from J, the junction contained 14 bases not matched to a gene. The CDR3 runs 16 residues. CDR3 region: CASSLPQAGGRDEQFF. DNA for the CDR3: TGTGCCAGTAGTCTCCCCCAGGCGGGGGGTCGGGATGAGCAGTTCTTC.

The rearrangement links TRBV28 to TRBJ1-2; TRBD1 is a possible D gene (5 bases). The CDR3 is made up of 12 amino acids. Between the trimmed V and J ends, which lost 7 bases and 6 bases, there was a span of 12 bases. Germline CDR1 reads MDHEN; CDR2 reads SYDVKM. The CDR3 protein is CASNRAGHGYTF. CDR3 nucleotide sequence: TGTGCCAGCAACCGGGCGGGACATGGCTACACCTTC.

The sample holds one count of this clone. This rearrangement joins TRBV28 to TRBJ2-7, with TRBD2 as a possible D gene (5 bases). V was trimmed by 5 bases and J by 2 bases, leaving 7 bases between them. The CDR3 covers 12 residues. CDR1 is MDHEN, CDR2 SYDVKM, per germline. CDR3 sequence reads: CASSPGTYEQYF. The CDR3 bases are TGTGCCAGCAGTCCCGGGACCTACGAGCAGTACTTC.

This sequence joins TRBV19 and TRBJ1-1; D ambiguous. Per germline, CDR1 LNHDA and CDR2 SQIVND (reference sequence). Deletions cut 5 bases from V and 0 bases from J, with 7 bases between. CDR3 length: 13 residues. CDR3 nucleotides: TGTGCCAGTAGTTTAGGAGTGAACACTGAAGCTTTCTTT. It yields the protein CASSLGVNTEAFF.

V usage is TRBV4-1 and J usage is TRBJ1-5; TRBD1 is a possible D gene (5 bases). CDR1 is MGHRA and CDR2 is YSYEKL in the germline V gene. CDR3 length: 15 residues. V was pared by 1 base and J by 0 bases, with 7 bases between. The CDR3: CASSQAGGSNQPQHF. The CDR3 nucleotides are TGCGCCAGCAGCCAAGCGGGGGGTAGCAATCAGCCCCAGCATTTT.

Of note for this clone: Compared with germline, one end of the junction differs, possibly owing to a read error. The gene calls are TRBV29-1 and TRBJ2-5; 11 nucleotides agree with TRBD2. The CDR3 is 13 amino acids. CDR1 SQVTM and CDR2 ANQGSEA come from the germline V gene. The CDR3 nucleotides are TGCAGCGTTCCCGCGGCTAGCGGGGGGCCCTGGGACTTC. Protein sequence: CSVPAASGGPWDF.

The chain joins TRBV27 to TRBJ2-7, with 11 bases matching TRBD2. The CDR3 spans 17 residues. CDR1 is MNHEY and CDR2 is SMNVEV in the germline V gene (reference sequence). The V gene end was trimmed by 3 bases and the J gene end by 1 base; junction bases not matched to a gene: 8. The CDR3 nucleotides read TGTGCCAGCAGTTTGGGACTAGCGGTAACATCTTCCTACGAGCAGTACTTC. It specifies CASSLGLAVTSSYEQYF.

This chain links TRBV12-3 or TRBV12-4 with TRBJ1-4; D not certain. The CDR3 extends over 12 amino acids. V lost 4 bases and J lost 4, with 4 bases in between. In DNA form, the CDR3 reads TGTGCCAGCAGTTCCCGTAATGAAAAACTGTTTTTT. This codes for CASSSRNEKLFF.

This clone was seen just once. This chain uses TRBV9 with TRBJ2-3; D is perhaps TRBD1 (7 bases). Between the trimmed V and J ends, which lost 0 bases and 4 bases, there was a span of 12 bases. CDR1 is SGDLS and CDR2 is YYNGEE in the germline V gene. The CDR3 extends over 15 amino acids. CDR3 sequence (DNA): TGTGCCAGCAGCGTAGACGGAGGGGGCTCAGATACGCAGTATTTT. Translating it yields CASSVDGGGSDTQYF.

This chain links TRBV10-3 with TRBJ1-3; D not resolved. The CDR3 spans 12 residues. CDR1 and CDR2 from the germline V gene are ENHRY and SYGVKD. Trimming took off 9 bases at V and 0 bases at J, with 6 bases between the two ends. The CDR3: CAITDSGNTIYF. The CDR3 region has the DNA TGTGCCATTACAGACTCTGGAAACACCATATATTTT.

The rearrangement joins TRBV5-1 to TRBJ2-2; 9 nucleotides align to TRBD1. Germline lookup yields CDR1 SGHRS and CDR2 YFSETQ. The V and J ends lost 0 bases and 6 bases, in that order; junction bases with no gene match: 9. This CDR3 has 17 amino acids. The CDR3 bases are TGCGCCAGCAGCTTGGCCCTACAGGGGGCGAGCGCCGGGGAGCTGTTTTTT. Its translation is CASSLALQGASAGELFF.

The genes are TRBV6-4 and TRBJ2-1; D is perhaps TRBD1 (5 bases). V lost 2 bases and J lost 15, with 20 bases in between. CDR3 length: 14 amino acids. Germline V gene data show CDR1 as MRHNA and CDR2 as SNTAGT. CDR3 DNA: TGTGCCAGCAGTGACGAACGACAGCCACAGGTCCGGTTCTTC. As protein: CASSDERQPQVRFF.

This chain links TRBV12-3 or TRBV12-4 with TRBJ2-7, with D possibly being TRBD1 (5 bases). Between the trimmed V and J ends, which lost 7 bases and 7 bases, there was a span of 17 bases. The CDR3 sequence is 13 residues long. In DNA form, the CDR3 reads TGTGCCAGCAAATTGGTTGGGGCCTTTGAGCAGTACTTC. Translation: CASKLVGAFEQYF.

This sequence joins TRBV11-1 and TRBJ2-3; TRBD1 agrees at 9 bases. V lost 4 bases, J lost 4 bases, and 9 bases stayed unmatched. The length of the CDR3 is 16 residues. CDR1 and CDR2 (germline): SGHAT, FQDESV (reference sequence). CDR3 coding DNA: TGTGCCAGCAGCTCTTTTACAGGGGGCCTCCCAGATACGCAGTATTTT. Encoded protein: CASSSFTGGLPDTQYF.

This clone has only one observation. J is TRBJ2-3 and V is TRBV2; D possibly corresponds to TRBD1 (5 bases). V was cut by 2 bases and J by 2 bases, with 8 bases left in between. Germline lookup yields CDR1 SNHLY and CDR2 FYNNEI. The CDR3 runs 14 residues. CDR3 in amino acids: CASSERTPTDTQYF. The CDR3 DNA follows: TGTGCCAGCAGTGAAAGGACACCCACAGATACGCAGTATTTT.

V and J are TRBV7-9 and TRBJ1-2; D ambiguous. CDR1 is SEHNR and CDR2 is FQNEAQ in the germline V gene (reference sequence). The ends were cut back, 3 bases at V and 0 bases at J, with 11 bases in the middle. The CDR3 covers 15 residues. In nucleotides, the CDR3 is TGTGCCAGCAGCTTTTCTCCCGTAACTAACTATGGCTACACCTTC. As protein: CASSFSPVTNYGYTF.

The rearrangement uses TRBV7-3 and TRBJ2-6; TRBD2 agrees at 9 bases. Per germline, CDR1 SGHTA and CDR2 FQGTGA. Losses at the gene ends were 5 bases for V and 4 bases for J; bases not matched to a gene: 12. The CDR3 runs 18 residues. This CDR3 is CASSLRGSGSSGANVLTF. The CDR3 coding sequence is TGTGCCAGCAGCCTTCGTGGTAGCGGGAGTTCCGGGGCCAACGTCCTGACTTTC.

This chain joins TRBV6-4 and TRBJ2-1; D perhaps matches TRBD2 (7 bases). The CDR3 has 16 residues. The germline CDR1 and CDR2 sequences are MRHNA and SNTAGT. Trimming pared 0 bases from V and 6 bases from J, leaving 15 bases between. CDR3 in amino acids: CASSDSGGGQPNEQFF. CDR3 coding DNA: TGTGCCAGCAGTGACTCTGGGGGGGGACAACCCAATGAGCAGTTCTTC.

The chain uses TRBV28 and TRBJ2-7; 11 bases match TRBD1. Germline V gene data show CDR1 as MDHEN and CDR2 as SYDVKM. Trimming cost V 11 bases and J 6 bases; bases outside gene matches: 12. CDR3 length: 14 residues. In nucleotides, the CDR3 is TGTGCCTCAAGGGGGGGACAGGGGGTCGGCGAGCAGTACTTC. Translated, it gives CASRGGQGVGEQYF.